Below, one TCR beta chain is given with its context. The antigen remains unidentified. The time point was: blood from clinic visit 5 months post-surgery; TSC patient then seizure free. The sequenced cases were selected for having the highest brain T cell transcript signatures. Before surgery, patients took at least one anti-epileptic drug. This sample is part of a study of brain T cells in children with intractable seizures. Points from the study as a whole: Only CDR3 sequence similarity suggested viral specificity, without known HCMV serostatus. Pre-surgery blood may have been undersampled, hiding some clones.

Some clones are missing from TCRdb's copy, which holds only in-frame ones; the method was immunoSEQ multiplex PCR. The table has hundreds of thousands of clones, roughly 92% seen once. Germline values: CDR1 SEHNR, CDR2 FQNEAQ (reference sequence). There are 10 residues in the CDR3. Trimming stripped 5 bases from V and 7 bases from J, with 5 bases between. The chain is built from TRBV7-9 and TRBJ1-1; D ambiguous. The sample was peripheral blood, taken approximately 5 months after surgery. The source of this sequence is a boy under two years old with tuberous sclerosis and intractable seizures. The CDR3 here is CASSTDEAFF. For the CDR3, the DNA is TGTGCCAGCAGCACAGATGAAGCTTTCTTT.